This TCR beta chain was recorded in a study of blood T cell repertoires in COVID-19. Trimming took 0 bases from V and 6 from J, leaving 10 bases between them. Germline CDR1 is SGHRS and CDR2 is YFSETQ. This CDR3 has 13 amino acids. Assay used: immunoSEQ multiplex PCR; TCRdb lists only in-frame clones, some missing. The sample carries about 130,000 clones, 75% to 85% recorded once. Of note for this clone: At the DNA level, this CDR3 is encoded by other sequences in the same sample as well.

Source material: peripheral blood. The receptor's source is a woman in her sixties or seventies with COVID-19, enrolled during active disease. The chain recombines TRBV5-1 with TRBJ2-7, with D possibly TRBD1 on 5 matching bases. CDR3 sequence (DNA): TGCGCCAGCAGCTTGGGGCAGGGTGGCGAGCAGTACTTC. Its translation is CASSLGQGGEQYF.